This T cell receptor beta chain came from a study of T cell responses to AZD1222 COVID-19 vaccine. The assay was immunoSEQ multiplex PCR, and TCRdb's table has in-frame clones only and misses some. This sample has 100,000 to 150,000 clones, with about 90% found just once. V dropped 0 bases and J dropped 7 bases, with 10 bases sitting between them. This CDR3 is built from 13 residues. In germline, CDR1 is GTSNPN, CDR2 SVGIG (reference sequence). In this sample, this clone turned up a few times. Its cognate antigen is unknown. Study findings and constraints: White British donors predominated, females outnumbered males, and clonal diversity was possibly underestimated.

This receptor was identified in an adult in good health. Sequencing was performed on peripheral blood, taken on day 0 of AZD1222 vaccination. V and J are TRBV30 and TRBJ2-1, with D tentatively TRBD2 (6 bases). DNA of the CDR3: TGTGCCTGGAGTGTCCCTCGGGGGAATGAGCAGTTCTTC. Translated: CAWSVPRGNEQFF.